This T cell receptor beta chain was sequenced in a study of post-analysis software for immune sequencing data. Turning to the study itself: Several disease courses (relapsing-remitting, secondary progressive and progressive-relapsing) of multiple sclerosis were included. Regarding the study as a whole: Normalized Chao1 diversity was significantly reduced in patients versus controls. The five TRBV segments detected at higher frequency in patients than in controls included TRBV5-6, TRBV5-1 and TRBV20-1.

The CDR3 runs to 15 residues. Trimming left V 2 bases short and J 4 bases short, with 12 bases between. Germline values: CDR1 KGHSH, CDR2 LQKENI. Each TCR beta cDNA library carried unique molecular identifiers. TCRdb reprocessed the PCR reads via MiXCR and lists one record per CDR3 protein. The repertoire holds approximately 260,000 distinct CDR3 sequences, with less than 40% as singletons. Regarding this clonotype: Its antigen is currently unknown.

The chain links TRBV18 to TRBJ1-5; TRBD1 might be the D (5 bases). The source material was blood. The TCR was taken from a girl aged 5-17 years with multiple sclerosis. As DNA, the CDR3 is TGTGCCAGCTCACCAAGGGACCAAACTAATCAGCCCCAGCATTTT. Translating gives CASSPRDQTNQPQHF.